Below, 5 T cell receptor beta chains from the same sample are listed, as sequenced in a study of blood T cell repertoires in COVID-19. Method: immunoSEQ multiplex PCR; TCRdb's copy keeps in-frame clones and lacks some. The sample records roughly 140,000 clones, 80% to 90% being singletons. The specimen was peripheral blood. All receptors derive from a woman aged 55 to 70 with COVID-19, enrolled during active disease.

Only a few counts were recorded for this clone. The gene calls are TRBV19 and TRBJ2-7; D is possibly TRBD1 (6 bases). The germline V gene has CDR1 LNHDA and CDR2 SQIVND (reference sequence). Trimming pared 2 bases from V and 2 bases from J, leaving 7 bases between. This CDR3 region has 13 residues. Here the CDR3 DNA reads TGTGCCAGTAGTATAAGGGGGACCTACGAGCAGTACTTC. Translating it yields CASSIRGTYEQYF.

The V gene is TRBV5-1, the J gene TRBJ2-2; no firm D call. CDR1 and CDR2 from the germline V gene are SGHRS and YFSETQ. This CDR3 spans 15 amino acids. Trimming cost V 2 bases and J 0 bases, with 8 bases left between them. The CDR3: CASSFTVTNTGELFF. The CDR3 DNA reads as TGCGCCAGCAGCTTTACAGTAACGAACACCGGGGAGCTGTTTTTT.

The J gene is TRBJ2-7, the V gene TRBV27, with TRBD1 matching 9 bases. J gave up 1 base and V 1 base, and 17 bases lay outside the gene matches. The CDR3 has 20 amino acids. Germline V lookup: CDR1 MNHEY, CDR2 SMNVEV (reference sequence). CDR3: CASSLWTPIVGTGQSYEQYF. CDR3 DNA sequence: TGTGCCAGCAGTTTATGGACCCCCATTGTGGGGACAGGGCAATCCTACGAGCAGTACTTC.

This chain connects TRBV24-1 to TRBJ1-2; perhaps TRBD1 as D (5 bases). The length of the CDR3 is 12 residues. CDR1 and CDR2 from the germline V gene are KGHDR and SFDVKD. The germline V and J ends were trimmed by 5 bases and 4 bases, with 7 bases remaining between them. The CDR3 here is CATSGGIYGYTF. The CDR3 coding sequence is TGTGCCACCAGTGGGGGCATCTATGGCTACACCTTC.

The chain combines TRBV5-4 with TRBJ1-2; 7 bases fit TRBD1. Germline assignment: CDR1 SGHNT and CDR2 YYREEE (reference sequence). After removal of 6 bases from V and 4 bases from J, the junction contained 6 bases not matched to a gene. CDR3 length equals 13 residues. CDR3 amino acids: CASNWAGGYGYTF. In DNA, the CDR3 is TGTGCCAGCAACTGGGCAGGGGGCTATGGCTACACCTTC. The full variable domain, its missing parts supplied by reference TRBV5-4 and TRBJ1-2, is ETGVTQSPTHLIKTRGQQVTLRCSSQSGHNTVSWYQQALGQGPQFIFQYYREEENGRGNFPPRFSGLQFPNYSSELNVNALELDDSALYLCASNWAGGYGYTFGSGTRLTVV.